This note documents a single TCR beta chain sequence. The data stem from a study of blood T cell repertoires in COVID-19. For the study at large: Italy, Spain and the United States were the sources of the convalescent and acute COVID-19 samples. PBMCs, B-cell-depleted T cells, or T cells were the source of the cDNA or gDNA that made up the material.

As processed by the authors: Reference gene primer amplification yielded estimated nucleated cell counts. Measured with immunoSEQ multiplex PCR; TCRdb has only the in-frame clones, and not every one. The V and J calls and the clone size are those of that table, but D and trimming were determined from the DNA. Of about 50,000 clones in the sample, roughly 88% were seen once. The material sequenced was peripheral blood. The TCR sequence derives from a woman in her sixties or seventies with acute or convalescent COVID-19.

CDR3 DNA: TGTGCCAGCAGTTTGTCCACTGCCTCTGAAGCTTTCTTT. Amino acids: CASSLSTASEAFF. This rearrangement joins TRBV12-3 or TRBV12-4 to TRBJ1-1; D remains unclear. The CDR3 runs 13 residues. V was pared by 3 bases and J by 6 bases, with 11 bases between.